Below, 26 T cell receptor beta chains from the same sample are listed, as sequenced in a study of radiation and T cells in renal cell carcinoma. Sequencing used immunoSEQ multiplex PCR; TCRdb keeps in-frame clones, though not all of them. The table shows about 130,000 clones, with about 88% occurring only once. Time point denoted: baseline pretreatment blood. The sample's treatment: 15 Gy SBRT to primary tumor, nephrectomy 4 weeks later. Specimen: blood, collected from a patient whose treatment included radiotherapy and nephrectomy. The receptor source for this set is a woman aged 45-65 years with renal cell carcinoma.

The gene calls are TRBV7-2 and TRBJ1-2; D unclear. Trimming shortened V by 2 bases and J by 2 bases, and 18 bases separated the two germline ends. Germline V CDR1 and CDR2: SGHTA, FQGNSA. This CDR3 has 17 amino acids. CDR3 nucleotides: TGTGCCAGCAGCTTATTATCTGAACCCCTAGGGAACTATGGCTACACCTTC. It translates to CASSLLSEPLGNYGYTF. Full variable domain (remainder filled in from reference TRBV7-2 and TRBJ1-2): GAGVSQSPSNKVTEKGKDVELRCDPISGHTALYWYRQSLGQGLEFLIYFQGNSAPDKSGLPSDRFSAERTGGSVSTLTIQRTQQEDSAVYLCASSLLSEPLGNYGYTFGSGTRLTVV.

The CDR3 sequence: CASSPRTVTGELFF. In nucleotides, the CDR3 is TGTGCCAGCAGCCCAAGGACGGTTACCGGGGAGCTGTTTTTT. The chain joins TRBV7-6 to TRBJ2-2; D is unclear. The germline V and J ends were trimmed by 5 bases and 5 bases, with 12 bases remaining between them. This CDR3 has 14 amino acids. Looked up from germline, CDR1 is SGHVS and CDR2 is FNYEAQ.

V and J are TRBV6-5 and TRBJ1-3, with D possibly being TRBD1 (6 bases). CDR3 size: 16 residues. The V end lost 2 bases, the J end lost 6 bases, and 17 bases lay between the germline ends. The V gene's germline CDR1 is MNHEY and CDR2 SVGAGI. As DNA, the CDR3 is TGTGCCAGCAGTTACGGGCCGGGGGCAGGAGAAAACACCATATATTTT. Its protein is CASSYGPGAGENTIYF.

This chain uses TRBV20-1 with TRBJ2-3; D is unresolved. There are 11 residues in the CDR3. Looked up from germline, CDR1 is DFQATT and CDR2 is SNEGSKA (reference sequence). V was clipped by 6 bases and J by 4 bases, with 8 bases between them. CDR3 region: CSAESADTQYF. Written as DNA, the CDR3 is TGCAGTGCCGAGTCCGCAGATACGCAGTATTTT.

A word on this clone: At the DNA level, this CDR3 is encoded by other sequences in the same sample as well. V is TRBV5-1 and J is TRBJ2-1, with TRBD2 matching 8 bases. The CDR3 is 15 residues long. CDR1 is SGHRS and CDR2 is YFSETQ in the germline V gene. The V gene end was trimmed by 4 bases and the J gene end by 4 bases; junction bases not matched to a gene: 7. The CDR3 here is CASSTTSGGYNEQFF. The CDR3 DNA sequence: TGCGCCAGCAGCACCACCAGCGGGGGTTACAATGAGCAGTTCTTC. Full variable domain (rest looked up from reference TRBV5-1 and TRBJ2-1): KAGVTQTPRYLIKTRGQQVTLSCSPISGHRSVSWYQQTPGQGLQFLFEYFSETQRNKGNFPGRFSGRQFSNSRSEMNVSTLELGDSALYLCASSTTSGGYNEQFFGPGTRLTVL.

This clone was seen a single time. The chain is built from TRBV11-2 and TRBJ1-3; TRBD1 aligns across 9 bases. Germline CDR1 reads SGHAT; CDR2 reads FQNNGV. The J segment lost 4 bases and the V segment lost 5 bases, leaving 9 bases of the junction unmatched. CDR3 length equals 16 residues. CDR3: CASSRNTGTGGNTIYF. DNA for the CDR3: TGTGCCAGCAGCCGTAACACCGGGACAGGGGGAAACACCATATATTTT. Looking up the rest from reference TRBV11-2 and TRBJ1-3 gives the full variable domain: EAGVAQSPRYKIIEKRQSVAFWCNPISGHATLYWYQQILGQGPKLLIQFQNNGVVDDSQLPKDRFSAERLKGVDSTLKIQPAKLEDSAVYLCASSRNTGTGGNTIYFGEGSWLTVV.

The genes are TRBV6-6 and TRBJ2-7, with D uncertain. The CDR3 length is 13 residues. Deletions cut 6 bases from V and 2 bases from J, with 11 bases between. From germline, CDR1 is MNHNY and CDR2 SVGAGI (reference sequence). CDR3 protein: CASSPGEAYEQYF. The CDR3 coding sequence is TGTGCCAGCAGCCCCGGAGAGGCCTACGAGCAGTACTTC.

V is TRBV2 and J is TRBJ1-5, with 12 bases that match TRBD1. Germline values: CDR1 SNHLY, CDR2 FYNNEI. Unmatched junction bases numbered 8, after V lost 6 bases and J lost 2 bases. This CDR3 region has 17 residues. This CDR3 reads CASSAGQGAYGNQPQHF. CDR3 bases: TGTGCCAGCAGCGCGGGACAGGGGGCTTACGGCAATCAGCCCCAGCATTTT.

The chain joins TRBV7-6 to TRBJ1-1; weak D call: TRBD1 (6 bases). CDR3 size: 14 residues. Trimming removed 5 bases at V and 1 base at J, with 11 bases between. Germline CDR1 and CDR2: SGHVS and FNYEAQ. The CDR3 sequence: CASSAGQRNTEAFF. CDR3 bases: TGTGCCAGCAGCGCCGGACAGAGGAACACTGAAGCTTTCTTT.

The CDR3 coding sequence is TGCGCCAGCAGCCATCCAGGGCGAAATCAGCCCCAGCATTTT. This gives the protein CASSHPGRNQPQHF. The chain has TRBV4-1 and TRBJ1-5, with TRBD1 as a possible D gene (5 bases). The CDR3 is made up of 14 amino acids. V was shortened by 3 bases and J by 4 bases, with 10 bases between the two germline ends. The V gene's germline CDR1 is MGHRA and CDR2 YSYEKL.

V and J are TRBV14 and TRBJ1-2; possible D gene TRBD1, 6 bases. CDR1 and CDR2 from the germline V gene are SGHDN and FVKESK. This CDR3 spans 16 amino acids. V was shortened by 0 bases and J by 5 bases, with 16 bases between the two germline ends. The CDR3 here is CASSQEGTGIQYGYTF. CDR3 sequence (DNA): TGTGCCAGCAGCCAAGAGGGAACAGGGATACAGTATGGCTACACCTTC.

The chain uses TRBV5-1 and TRBJ1-1; no reliable D call. Germline V lookup: CDR1 SGHRS, CDR2 YFSETQ. V was pared by 2 bases and J by 1 base, with 3 bases between. The CDR3 consists of 12 residues. The CDR3 protein is CASSFGNTEAFF. The DNA for the CDR3 is TGCGCCAGCAGCTTTGGGAACACTGAAGCTTTCTTT.

In DNA, the CDR3 is TGTGCCAGCAGCTTAGGTTCGGGCCTTCAGGGCTACACCTTC. Protein product: CASSLGSGLQGYTF. The V and J genes are TRBV11-2 and TRBJ1-2, with unresolved D. Germline values: CDR1 SGHAT, CDR2 FQNNGV. V was trimmed by 1 base and J by 8 bases, leaving 14 bases between them. The length of the CDR3 is 14 residues. The variable domain in full, with the rest retrieved from reference TRBV11-2 and TRBJ1-2, is EAGVAQSPRYKIIEKRQSVAFWCNPISGHATLYWYQQILGQGPKLLIQFQNNGVVDDSQLPKDRFSAERLKGVDSTLKIQPAKLEDSAVYLCASSLGSGLQGYTFGSGTRLTVV.

The chain employs TRBV10-1 and TRBJ2-7; possible D gene TRBD1, 6 bases. From germline, CDR1 is WNHNN and CDR2 SYGVQD (reference sequence). Trimming stripped 6 bases from V and 7 bases from J, with 16 bases between. There are 13 residues in the CDR3. The CDR3 here is CASSRRTEAEQYF. CDR3 in DNA: TGCGCCAGCAGCAGACGGACAGAAGCGGAGCAGTACTTC.

The genes are TRBV7-3 and TRBJ1-5; D not certain. Germline-derived CDR1 and CDR2 are SGHTA and FQGTGA. Trimming removed 3 bases at V and 3 bases at J, with 6 bases between. CDR3 size: 13 residues. CDR3 sequence: CASSLQNNQPQHF. In DNA form, the CDR3 reads TGTGCCAGCAGCTTGCAAAACAATCAGCCCCAGCATTTT.

The rearrangement uses TRBV2 and TRBJ2-6; D perhaps matches TRBD1 (6 bases). There are 14 residues in the CDR3. V gave up 6 bases and J gave up 1 base, with 7 bases separating them. Germline assignment: CDR1 SNHLY and CDR2 FYNNEI. CDR3 region: CASRDRSGANVLTF. The DNA for the CDR3 is TGTGCCAGCAGAGACAGGTCTGGGGCCAACGTCCTGACTTTC.

The chain carries TRBV19 and TRBJ2-7, with 9 bases matching TRBD1. V shed 6 bases, J shed 5 bases, and the junction held 8 bases outside the gene matches. This CDR3 is built from 14 residues. Germline lookup yields CDR1 LNHDA and CDR2 SQIVND (reference sequence). The CDR3 loop reads CASRDRGLLHEQYF. The CDR3 bases are TGTGCCAGTAGGGACAGGGGTTTATTACACGAGCAGTACTTC.

This chain uses TRBV19 with TRBJ1-4, with D uncertain. The CDR3 runs to 16 residues. Germline CDR1 is LNHDA and CDR2 is SQIVND (reference sequence). Trimming cost V 1 base and J 8 bases, with 17 bases left between them. The CDR3 loop is CASSIGGQAAGEKLFF. CDR3 DNA: TGTGCCAGTAGTATAGGGGGTCAGGCCGCCGGAGAAAAACTGTTTTTT.

The chain uses TRBV5-1 and TRBJ2-2; weak D call: TRBD1 (5 bases). CDR1 and CDR2 (germline): SGHRS, YFSETQ. The CDR3 is made up of 14 amino acids. V was trimmed by 4 bases and J by 5 bases, leaving 12 bases between them. The CDR3 region is CASSHSQGTGELFF. The DNA of the CDR3 is TGCGCCAGCAGCCATAGCCAGGGAACCGGGGAGCTGTTTTTT.

The rearrangement uses TRBV7-9 and TRBJ1-3; D is undetermined. Looked up from germline, CDR1 is SEHNR and CDR2 is FQNEAQ (reference sequence). The V end lost 6 bases, the J end lost 0 bases, and 9 bases lay between the germline ends. The CDR3 totals 14 residues. CDR3 bases: TGTGCCAGCAGTCCCTTGGGCTCTGGAAACACCATATATTTT. It encodes CASSPLGSGNTIYF.

The chain employs TRBV9 and TRBJ2-6; 10 positions match TRBD1. This CDR3 is built from 19 residues. Germline V lookup: CDR1 SGDLS, CDR2 YYNGEE. V gave up 3 bases and J gave up 2 bases; unmatched junction bases: 11. Here the CDR3 reads CASSGLTGGWGTGANVLTF. In DNA form, the CDR3 reads TGTGCCAGCAGCGGGTTGACAGGGGGCTGGGGAACTGGGGCCAACGTCCTGACTTTC.

The V and J genes are TRBV6-5 and TRBJ2-2; D possibly matches TRBD1 or TRBD2 (5 bases each). Trimming cost V 4 bases and J 6 bases, with 15 bases left between them. Germline V gene data show CDR1 as MNHEY and CDR2 as SVGAGI. The CDR3 is 15 amino acids. CDR3 bases: TGTGCCAGCAGTTTAAAGTCTCTGGGGGCCGGGGAGCTGTTTTTT. Protein sequence: CASSLKSLGAGELFF.

The gene calls are TRBV5-4 and TRBJ2-7; no firm D call. Per the germline V gene, CDR1 is SGHNT and CDR2 is YYREEE (reference sequence). The CDR3 spans 11 residues. Trimming left V 5 bases short and J 3 bases short, with 6 bases between. The CDR3 nucleotides are TGTGCCAGCAGTTCCCGCTACGAGCAGTACTTC. Translating it yields CASSSRYEQYF. The variable domain in full, completed from reference TRBV5-4 and TRBJ2-7, reads ETGVTQSPTHLIKTRGQQVTLRCSSQSGHNTVSWYQQALGQGPQFIFQYYREEENGRGNFPPRFSGLQFPNYSSELNVNALELDDSALYLCASSSRYEQYFGPGTRLTVT.

The chain carries TRBV18 and TRBJ2-5; tentatively, D is TRBD1 (5 bases). The germline V gene encodes CDR1 KGHSH and CDR2 LQKENI. The germline V and J ends were trimmed by 4 bases and 1 base, with 10 bases remaining between them. The CDR3 sequence is 14 residues long. The CDR3 reads CASSRVTVQETQYF. The CDR3 region has the DNA TGTGCCAGCTCACGGGTGACAGTCCAAGAGACCCAGTACTTC.

The rearrangement joins TRBV19 to TRBJ2-7; no reliable D call. Germline CDR1 LNHDA, CDR2 SQIVND (reference sequence). The CDR3 is made up of 14 amino acids. V lost 7 bases to trimming and J lost 1 base, with 14 bases between them. CDR3 protein: CASMPAHSSYEQYF. The CDR3, as DNA: TGTGCCAGTATGCCGGCCCATTCTTCCTACGAGCAGTACTTC. The full variable domain, its missing parts supplied by reference TRBV19 and TRBJ2-7, is DGGITQSPKYLFRKEGQNVTLSCEQNLNHDAMYWYRQDPGQGLRLIYYSQIVNDFQKGDIAEGYSVSREKKESFPLTVTSAQKNPTAFYLCASMPAHSSYEQYFGPGTRLTVT.

The genes are TRBV11-2 and TRBJ1-2; TRBD1 matches 7 bases. Per germline, CDR1 SGHAT and CDR2 FQNNGV. Germline trimming cut 5 bases from V and 3 bases from J; bases unmatched to any gene: 3. The CDR3 consists of 13 residues. This chain's CDR3 is CASSPGQHYGYTF. CDR3 sequence (DNA): TGTGCCAGCAGCCCGGGACAGCACTATGGCTACACCTTC. Complete variable domain (other parts from reference TRBV11-2 and TRBJ1-2): EAGVAQSPRYKIIEKRQSVAFWCNPISGHATLYWYQQILGQGPKLLIQFQNNGVVDDSQLPKDRFSAERLKGVDSTLKIQPAKLEDSAVYLCASSPGQHYGYTFGSGTRLTVV.